Shown below are 24 T cell receptor beta chains from a single sample sequenced in a study of CXCR3-negative and CXCR3-positive naive CD8 T cells. Study-wide points: Relative to CXCR3-negative naive cells, CXCR3-positive naive cells had more hydrophobic TRB CDR3s.

These receptors have no identified antigens. The TRB cDNA libraries were prepared by 5' RACE with UMI labels. TCRdb reanalyzed the 5' RACE reads and collapses them to one entry per CDR3 protein, without DNA. Across 95,000 to 100,000 distinct CDR3 sequences, the top ten clones capture 1.1% of the sample. Input material: naive CXCR3+ CD8+ T cells from blood. Subset noted: CD45RO-CCR7+CD27+CD95- naive CD8+ T cells expressing CXCR3 (TNR3+). These receptors all stem from a human donor in good health. Some clones in this sample may be carry-over from other donors' samples.

This chain joins TRBV12-3 or TRBV12-4 and TRBJ2-1. The CDR3 is made up of 14 amino acids. Here the CDR3 reads CASIFREGYNEQFF.

The chain uses TRBV19 and TRBJ2-1; TCRdb calls TRBD2, which cannot be checked without DNA. Per the germline V gene, CDR1 is LNHDA and CDR2 is SQIVND (reference sequence). The CDR3 totals 15 residues. This CDR3 is CASSIGTMGVNEQFF. Variable domain in full (rest from reference TRBV19 and TRBJ2-1): DGGITQSPKYLFRKEGQNVTLSCEQNLNHDAMYWYRQDPGQGLRLIYYSQIVNDFQKGDIAEGYSVSREKKESFPLTVTSAQKNPTAFYLCASSIGTMGVNEQFFGPGTRLTVL.

The chain combines TRBV6-5 with TRBJ1-4; TCRdb names TRBD1, which stays unverified in the absence of DNA. Germline CDR1 MNHEY, CDR2 SVGAGI. The CDR3 sequence is 15 residues long. CDR3 residues: CASSRQGDTNEKLFF.

The chain carries TRBV7-8 and TRBJ2-5. CDR1 SGHVS and CDR2 FQNEAQ come from the germline V gene. This CDR3 spans 15 amino acids. CDR3 loop: CASSSNRAFQETQYF.

This chain uses TRBV7-9 with TRBJ2-2; there is no DNA to check the TCRdb D call of TRBD1. The CDR3 length is 16 residues. Per the germline V gene, CDR1 is SEHNR and CDR2 is FQNEAQ (reference sequence). The CDR3 here is CAREPMDRAVTGELFF.

V is TRBV9 and J is TRBJ2-5; TCRdb's D call of TRBD1 is untestable without DNA. CDR1 SGDLS and CDR2 YYNGEE come from the germline V gene. This CDR3 spans 14 amino acids. CDR3 in amino acids: CASSGGQGGETQYF.

The chain has TRBV5-6 and TRBJ2-5; there is no DNA to check the TCRdb D call of TRBD2. Germline V gene sequence: CDR1 SGHDT, CDR2 YYEEEE. This CDR3 comprises 15 residues. The CDR3 spells CASSLVRGVQETQYF. Supplemented by reference TRBV5-6 and TRBJ2-5, the full variable domain reads DAGVTQSPTHLIKTRGQQVTLRCSPKSGHDTVSWYQQALGQGPQFIFQYYEEEERQRGNFPDRFSGHQFPNYSSELNVNALLLGDSALYLCASSLVRGVQETQYFGPGTRLLVL.

This chain uses TRBV19 with TRBJ1-1. Germline values: CDR1 LNHDA, CDR2 SQIVND (reference sequence). CDR3 size: 16 residues. The CDR3 reads CASSIARHGWNTEAFF.

V and J are TRBV6-2 or TRBV6-3 and TRBJ2-7; TCRdb's D call, TRBD2, is unchecked because there is no DNA. Germline CDR1 is MNHEY and CDR2 is SVGEGT. CDR3 length: 14 residues. The CDR3 region is CASSYSNSGYEQYF.

V and J are TRBV28 and TRBJ2-1; TCRdb's assignment of TRBD1 cannot be checked, as there is no DNA. The CDR3 contains 16 residues. The V gene's germline CDR1 is MDHEN and CDR2 SYDVKM. Here the CDR3 reads CASSLQGAPPYNEQFF.

V and J are TRBV29-1 and TRBJ2-1; TCRdb selects TRBD2, and the lack of DNA leaves this call unchecked. Per the germline V gene, CDR1 is SQVTM and CDR2 is ANQGSEA. The CDR3 spans 13 residues. The CDR3 protein is CSVGLAGENEQFF.

The chain links TRBV6-2 or TRBV6-3 to TRBJ1-1; absent DNA, TCRdb's TRBD1 call cannot be checked. This CDR3 contains 13 residues. In germline, CDR1 is MNHEY, CDR2 SVGEGT. CDR3: CASSRGENTEAFF.

The chain uses TRBV6-5 and TRBJ1-5; TCRdb returns TRBD1, unconfirmable since there is no DNA. There are 15 residues in the CDR3. CDR1 is MNHEY, CDR2 SVGAGI, per germline. The CDR3 protein is CASSYPDRRNQPQHF.

The V call is TRBV7-3, the J call TRBJ2-3; TCRdb reports TRBD2, a call that lacks DNA to check it against. The CDR3 consists of 15 residues. Germline assignment: CDR1 SGHTA and CDR2 FQGTGA. CDR3 in amino acids: CASSPLAVPGDTQYF.

The rearrangement joins TRBV7-8 to TRBJ2-1; TCRdb returns TRBD1, unconfirmable since there is no DNA. CDR3 length: 16 amino acids. CDR1 and CDR2 (germline): SGHVS, FQNEAQ. The CDR3 sequence is CASSLAGGHGLNEQFF.

V and J are TRBV7-3 and TRBJ2-2; no DNA is available, so the TRBD1 call from TCRdb remains unchecked. Germline V CDR1 and CDR2: SGHTA, FQGTGA. The CDR3 sequence is 15 residues long. The CDR3 spells CASSLWDSVVGELFF. Supplemented by reference TRBV7-3 and TRBJ2-2, the full variable domain reads GAGVSQTPSNKVTEKGKYVELRCDPISGHTALYWYRQSLGQGPEFLIYFQGTGAADDSGLPNDRFFAVRPEGSVSTLKIQRTERGDSAVYLCASSLWDSVVGELFFGEGSRLTVL.

V and J are TRBV7-2 and TRBJ2-7. The CDR3 consists of 11 residues. Germline V gene lookup returns CDR1 SGHTA and CDR2 FQGNSA. CDR3 residues: CASSETYEQYF.

This sequence joins TRBV6-2 or TRBV6-3 and TRBJ1-2; the D gene TCRdb calls, TRBD1, cannot be checked with no DNA. CDR3 length equals 13 residues. Germline CDR1 MNHEY, CDR2 SVGEGT. The CDR3 here is CASTAAGEYGYTF.

The V gene is TRBV27, the J gene TRBJ1-1; as DNA is missing, the TRBD1 call by TCRdb cannot be tested. Germline V lookup: CDR1 MNHEY, CDR2 SMNVEV (reference sequence). The CDR3 contains 17 residues. This chain's CDR3 is CASSPRLPGGLNTKAFF.

The CDR3 loop is CASSVSPREEPVTDTQYF. V is TRBV2 and J is TRBJ2-3; TCRdb designates TRBD2, a call that cannot be tested without DNA. The CDR3 runs 18 residues. Germline CDR1 SNHLY, CDR2 FYNNEI. Complete variable domain (other parts from reference TRBV2 and TRBJ2-3): EPEVTQTPSHQVTQMGQEVILRCVPISNHLYFYWYRQILGQKVEFLVSFYNNEISEKSEIFDDQFSVERPDGSNFTLKIRSTKLEDSAMYFCASSVSPREEPVTDTQYFGPGTRLTVL.

V gene TRBV5-6 combines with J gene TRBJ2-6; TCRdb returns TRBD1, unconfirmable since there is no DNA. Looked up from germline, CDR1 is SGHDT and CDR2 is YYEEEE. The CDR3 covers 17 residues. The CDR3 sequence: CASSRGEINSGANVLTF.

The chain is built from TRBV4-3 and TRBJ2-6; TCRdb names TRBD1, which stays unverified in the absence of DNA. The CDR3 has 16 residues. CDR1 is LGHNA, CDR2 YSLEER, per germline. The CDR3 reads CASSQDRGSGANVLTF.

The V gene is TRBV9, the J gene TRBJ2-7; TCRdb proposes TRBD1, but this gene call is untestable without DNA. The CDR3 consists of 15 residues. The germline V gene has CDR1 SGDLS and CDR2 YYNGEE. The CDR3 protein is CASSVVDGTPYEQYF.

This chain connects TRBV7-3 to TRBJ2-2. The length of the CDR3 is 12 residues. Per the germline V gene, CDR1 is SGHTA and CDR2 is FQGTGA. The CDR3 loop reads CASSLATGELFF.